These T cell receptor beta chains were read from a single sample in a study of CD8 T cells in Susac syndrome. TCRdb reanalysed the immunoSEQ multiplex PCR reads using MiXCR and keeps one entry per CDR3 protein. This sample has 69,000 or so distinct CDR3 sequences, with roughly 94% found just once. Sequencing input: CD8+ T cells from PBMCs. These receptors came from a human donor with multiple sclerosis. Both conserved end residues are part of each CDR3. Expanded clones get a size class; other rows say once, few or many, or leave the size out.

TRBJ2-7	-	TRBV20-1	CSAKGTLYEQYF
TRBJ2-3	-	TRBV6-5	CASSYSSYTDTQYF
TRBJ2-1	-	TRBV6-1	CASSQGLVNNEQFF
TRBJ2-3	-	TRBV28	CASSWGGSGGADTQYF
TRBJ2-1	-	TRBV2	CASSEVASSYNEQFF
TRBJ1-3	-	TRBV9	CASSGTGGSGNTIYF
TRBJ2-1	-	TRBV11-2	CASRGFSDEQFF
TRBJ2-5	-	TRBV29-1	CSVEQYQETQYF
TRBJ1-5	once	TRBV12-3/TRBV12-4	CASSDPGSNQPQHF
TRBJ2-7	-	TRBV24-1	CATSETGTEYEQYF
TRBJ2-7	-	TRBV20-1	CSARPYGGGREQYF
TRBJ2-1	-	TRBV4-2	CASSPLAGNYNEQFF
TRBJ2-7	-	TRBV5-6	CASSLITGGVYEQYF
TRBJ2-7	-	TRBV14	CASSERPKLSYEQYF
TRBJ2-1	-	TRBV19	CASSGTSGSYNEQFF
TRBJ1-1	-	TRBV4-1	CASSQGEDTEAFF
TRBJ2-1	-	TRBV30	CAWSIVSGSYNEQFF
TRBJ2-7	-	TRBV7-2	CASRGLAAYEQYF
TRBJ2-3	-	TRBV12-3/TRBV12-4	CASSFPEVPSTDTQYF
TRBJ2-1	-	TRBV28	CASSGQAYNEQFF
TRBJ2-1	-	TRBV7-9	CASSSPGMIAYNEQFF
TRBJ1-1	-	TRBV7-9	CASSSAPNTEAFF
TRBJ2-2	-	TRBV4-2	CASSQASGPVDPGELFF
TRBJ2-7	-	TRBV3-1	CASSQKSYEQYF
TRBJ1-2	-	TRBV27	CASSLTGPNYGYTF
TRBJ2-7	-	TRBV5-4	CASSFPGREFEQYF
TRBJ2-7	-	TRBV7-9	CASSSRGAREPYEQYF
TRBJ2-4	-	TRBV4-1	CASSHPPRTSVTKNIQYF
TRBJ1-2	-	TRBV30	CALLLDTLNYGYTF
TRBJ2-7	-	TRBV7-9	CASLGLTYEQYF
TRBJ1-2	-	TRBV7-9	CASRAQEWNYGYTF
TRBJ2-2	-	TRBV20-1	CSVGGLAGLNTGELFF
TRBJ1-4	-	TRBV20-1	CSARPDNSFENEKLFF
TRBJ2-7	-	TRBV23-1	CASSQSLDRGSYEQYF
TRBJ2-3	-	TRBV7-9	CASSSKLIAADTQYF
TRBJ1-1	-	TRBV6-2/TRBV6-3	CASSYSVSVEAFF
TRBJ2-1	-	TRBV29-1	CSVIGISGTGSSYNEQFF
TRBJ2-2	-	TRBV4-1	CASSQVGGSAGELFF
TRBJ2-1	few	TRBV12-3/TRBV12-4	CASSFGGRGNEQFF
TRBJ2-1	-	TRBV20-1	CSARALAGGPHEQFF
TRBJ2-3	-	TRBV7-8	CASSHPRTDTQYF
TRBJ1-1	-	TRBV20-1	CSARWRNTEAFF
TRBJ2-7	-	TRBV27	CASSSHRGFKPYEQYF
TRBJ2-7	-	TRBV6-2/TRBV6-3	CASTLSPYEQYF
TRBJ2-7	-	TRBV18	CASSPQSVEQYF
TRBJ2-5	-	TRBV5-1	CASSLGQGVETQYF
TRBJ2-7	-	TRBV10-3	CAIAGGPGYEQYF
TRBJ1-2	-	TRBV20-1	CSARGTGNYGYTF
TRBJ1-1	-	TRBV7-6	CASSPTVATEAFF
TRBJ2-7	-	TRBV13	CASSNDGQPGYEQYF
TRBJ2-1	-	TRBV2	CASSPGGAGNEQFF